This T cell receptor (beta chain) was sequenced during a study of CD8+ T cells in alopecia areata. Extracted RNA was reverse transcribed, and the resulting cDNA served as sequencing template. The table came from immunoSEQ multiplex PCR; TCRdb's copy has only in-frame clones and leaves some out. Here the sample spans 35,000 or so clones, around half being singletons. For about five patients, CD4+ cells were sorted into CD25+CD127- cells. V was shortened by 6 bases and J by 3 bases, with 8 bases between the two germline ends. The V gene's germline CDR1 is ENHRY and CDR2 SYGVKD. The CDR3 loop spans 13 amino acids.

This chain connects TRBV10-3 to TRBJ1-4; perhaps TRBD1 as D (5 bases). The clonotype comes from a human donor with alopecia areata. The sample taken for sequencing was CD4+ Tregs sorted from blood. Written as DNA, the CDR3 is TGTGCCATCAGCCGGGGGGCTAATGAAAAACTGTTTTTT. Translating it yields CAISRGANEKLFF.